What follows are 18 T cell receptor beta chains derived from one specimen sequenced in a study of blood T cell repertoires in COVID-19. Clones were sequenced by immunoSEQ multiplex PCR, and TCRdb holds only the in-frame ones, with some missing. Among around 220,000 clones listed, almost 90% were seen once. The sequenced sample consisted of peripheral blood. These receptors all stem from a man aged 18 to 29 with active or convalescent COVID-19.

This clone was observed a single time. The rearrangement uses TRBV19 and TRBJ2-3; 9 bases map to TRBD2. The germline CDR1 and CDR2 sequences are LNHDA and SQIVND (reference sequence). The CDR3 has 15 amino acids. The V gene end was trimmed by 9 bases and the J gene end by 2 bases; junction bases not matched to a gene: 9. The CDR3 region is CASRGLAGNTDTQYF. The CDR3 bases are TGTGCCAGCCGAGGGCTAGCGGGAAACACAGATACGCAGTATTTT. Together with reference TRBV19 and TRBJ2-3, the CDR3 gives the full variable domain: DGGITQSPKYLFRKEGQNVTLSCEQNLNHDAMYWYRQDPGQGLRLIYYSQIVNDFQKGDIAEGYSVSREKKESFPLTVTSAQKNPTAFYLCASRGLAGNTDTQYFGPGTRLTVL.

The CDR3 nucleotides read TGTGCCAGCAGTGAAACGAGATCGCCTGTCGGAAACACCATATATTTT. Translating it yields CASSETRSPVGNTIYF. V and J are TRBV2 and TRBJ1-3; no clear D gene. Per germline, CDR1 SNHLY and CDR2 FYNNEI. This CDR3 spans 16 amino acids. Trimming pared 2 bases from V and 4 bases from J, leaving 15 bases between.

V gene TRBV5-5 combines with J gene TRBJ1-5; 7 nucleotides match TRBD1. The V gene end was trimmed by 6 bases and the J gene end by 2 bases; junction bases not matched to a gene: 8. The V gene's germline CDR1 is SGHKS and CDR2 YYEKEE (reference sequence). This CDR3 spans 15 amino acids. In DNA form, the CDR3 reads TGTGCCAGCACCAAAACCGGGACAGGCAATCAGCCCCAGCATTTT. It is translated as CASTKTGTGNQPQHF. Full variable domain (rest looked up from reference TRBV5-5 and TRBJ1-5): DAGVTQSPTHLIKTRGQQVTLRCSPISGHKSVSWYQQVLGQGPQFIFQYYEKEERGRGNFPDRFSARQFPNYSSELNVNALLLGDSALYLCASTKTGTGNQPQHFGDGTRLSIL.

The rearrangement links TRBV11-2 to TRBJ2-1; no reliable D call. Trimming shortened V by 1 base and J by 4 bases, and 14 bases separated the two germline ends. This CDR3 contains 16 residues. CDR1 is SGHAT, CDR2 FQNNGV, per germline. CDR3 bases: TGTGCCAGCAGCTTAGGATTCTCCCCTGCGTACAATGAGCAGTTCTTC. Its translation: CASSLGFSPAYNEQFF.

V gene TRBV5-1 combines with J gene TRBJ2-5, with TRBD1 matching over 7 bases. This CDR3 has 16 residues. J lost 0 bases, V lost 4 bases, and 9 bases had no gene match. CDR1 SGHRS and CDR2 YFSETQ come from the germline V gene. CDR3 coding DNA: TGCGCCAGCAGCAGTAGACAGGGCGAGTACCAAGAGACCCAGTACTTC. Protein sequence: CASSSRQGEYQETQYF.

CDR3 amino acids: CSASSPARDYGYTF. The CDR3 DNA sequence: TGCAGTGCTAGTAGCCCAGCCAGGGACTATGGCTACACCTTC. This chain connects TRBV20-1 to TRBJ1-2; tentatively, D is TRBD1 (5 bases). V was shortened by 3 bases and J by 3 bases, with 14 bases between the two germline ends. The CDR3 is 14 residues long. Looked up from germline, CDR1 is DFQATT and CDR2 is SNEGSKA (reference sequence).

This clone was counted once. CDR3 protein: CASSQDLASFTGELFF. The CDR3 region has the DNA TGCGCCAGCAGCCAAGATTTGGCTAGTTTCACCGGGGAGCTGTTTTTT. V usage is TRBV4-3 and J usage is TRBJ2-2; D not resolved. CDR3 length: 16 residues. The germline V gene encodes CDR1 LGHNA and CDR2 YSLEER. V gave up 0 bases and J gave up 4 bases, with 12 bases separating them.

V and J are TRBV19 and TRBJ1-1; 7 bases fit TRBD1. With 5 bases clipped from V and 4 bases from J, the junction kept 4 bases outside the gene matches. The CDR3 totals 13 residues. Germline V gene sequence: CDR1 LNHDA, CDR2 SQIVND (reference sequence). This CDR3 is CASSLAGGTEAFF. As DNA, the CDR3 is TGTGCCAGTAGTCTGGCAGGGGGCACTGAAGCTTTCTTT.

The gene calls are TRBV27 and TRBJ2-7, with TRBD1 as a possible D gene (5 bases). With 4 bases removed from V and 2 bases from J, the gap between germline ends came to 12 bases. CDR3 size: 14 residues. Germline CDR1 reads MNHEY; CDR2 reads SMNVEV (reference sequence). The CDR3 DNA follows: TGTGCCAGCAGTTCCCAGCAGGGCCCCTACGAGCAGTACTTC. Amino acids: CASSSQQGPYEQYF.

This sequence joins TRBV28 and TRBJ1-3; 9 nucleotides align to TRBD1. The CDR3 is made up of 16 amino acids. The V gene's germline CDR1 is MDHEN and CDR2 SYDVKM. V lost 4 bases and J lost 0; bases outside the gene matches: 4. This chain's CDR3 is CASSWTGADSGNTIYF. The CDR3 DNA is TGTGCCAGCAGTTGGACAGGGGCCGACTCTGGAAACACCATATATTTT.

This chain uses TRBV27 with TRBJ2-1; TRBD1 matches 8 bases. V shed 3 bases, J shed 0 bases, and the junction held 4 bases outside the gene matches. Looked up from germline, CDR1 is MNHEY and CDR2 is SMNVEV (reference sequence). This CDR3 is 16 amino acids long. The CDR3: CASSLDRVSSYNEQFF. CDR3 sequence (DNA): TGTGCCAGCAGTTTGGACAGGGTTAGCTCCTACAATGAGCAGTTCTTC.

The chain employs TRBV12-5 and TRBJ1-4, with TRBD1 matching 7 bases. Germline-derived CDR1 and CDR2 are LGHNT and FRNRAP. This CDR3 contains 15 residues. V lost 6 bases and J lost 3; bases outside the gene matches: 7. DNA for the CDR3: TGTGCTAGTGGCGCCTACGGGACAGCTAATGAAAAACTGTTTTTT. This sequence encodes CASGAYGTANEKLFF.

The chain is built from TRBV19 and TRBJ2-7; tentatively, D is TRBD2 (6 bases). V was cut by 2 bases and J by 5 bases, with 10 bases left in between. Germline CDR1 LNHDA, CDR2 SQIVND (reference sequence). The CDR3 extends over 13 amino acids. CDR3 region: CASSIYAGNEQYF. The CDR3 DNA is TGTGCCAGTAGTATATATGCGGGGAACGAGCAGTACTTC.

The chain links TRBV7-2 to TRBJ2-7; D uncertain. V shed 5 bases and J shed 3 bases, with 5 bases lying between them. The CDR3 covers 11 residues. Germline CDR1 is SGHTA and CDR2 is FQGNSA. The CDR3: CASSLVYEQYF. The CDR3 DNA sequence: TGTGCCAGCAGCCTTGTCTACGAGCAGTACTTC.

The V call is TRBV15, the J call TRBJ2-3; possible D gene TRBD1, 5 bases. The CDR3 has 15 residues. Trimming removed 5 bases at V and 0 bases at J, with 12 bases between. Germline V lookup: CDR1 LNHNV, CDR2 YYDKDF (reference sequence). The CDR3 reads CATSPGWSSTDTQYF. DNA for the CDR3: TGTGCCACCAGCCCAGGGTGGTCGAGCACAGATACGCAGTATTTT.

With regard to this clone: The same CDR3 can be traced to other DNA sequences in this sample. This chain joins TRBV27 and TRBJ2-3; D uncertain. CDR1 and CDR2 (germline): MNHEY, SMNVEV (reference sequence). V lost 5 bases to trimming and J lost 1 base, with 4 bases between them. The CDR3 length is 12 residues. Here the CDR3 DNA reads TGTGCCAGCAGTCGTGGCACAGATACGCAGTATTTT. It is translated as CASSRGTDTQYF.

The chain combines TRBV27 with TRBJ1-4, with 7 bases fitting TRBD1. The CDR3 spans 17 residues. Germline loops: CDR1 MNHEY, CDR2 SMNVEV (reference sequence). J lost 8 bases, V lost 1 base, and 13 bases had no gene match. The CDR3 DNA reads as TGTGCCAGCAGTTTATTCCGGACAGGAGCTACAGGAGAAAAACTGTTTTTT. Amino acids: CASSLFRTGATGEKLFF. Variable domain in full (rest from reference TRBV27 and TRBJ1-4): EAQVTQNPRYLITVTGKKLTVTCSQNMNHEYMSWYRQDPGLGLRQIYYSMNVEVTDKGDVPEGYKVSRKEKRNFPLILESPSPNQTSLYFCASSLFRTGATGEKLFFGSGTQLSVL.

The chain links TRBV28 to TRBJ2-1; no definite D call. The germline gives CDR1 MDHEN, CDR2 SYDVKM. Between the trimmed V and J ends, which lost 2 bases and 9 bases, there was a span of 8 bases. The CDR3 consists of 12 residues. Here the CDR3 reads CASSLNLSEQFF. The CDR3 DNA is TGTGCCAGCAGTTTAAACCTCAGTGAGCAGTTCTTC.